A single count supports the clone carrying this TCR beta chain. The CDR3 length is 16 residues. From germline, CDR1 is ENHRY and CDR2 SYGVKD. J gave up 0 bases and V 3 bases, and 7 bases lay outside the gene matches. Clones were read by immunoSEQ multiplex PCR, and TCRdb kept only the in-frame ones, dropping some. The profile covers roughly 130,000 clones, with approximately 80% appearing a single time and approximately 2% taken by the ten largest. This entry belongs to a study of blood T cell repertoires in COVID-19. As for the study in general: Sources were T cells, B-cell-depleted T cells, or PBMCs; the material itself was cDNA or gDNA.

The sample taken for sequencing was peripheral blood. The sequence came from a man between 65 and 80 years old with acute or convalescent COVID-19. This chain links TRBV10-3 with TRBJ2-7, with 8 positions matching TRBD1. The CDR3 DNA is TGTGCCATCAGTGATCTAGGAGACAGGGGCTCCTACGAGCAGTACTTC. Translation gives CAISDLGDRGSYEQYF.